Following are 14 T cell receptor beta chains from one sample sequenced in a study of shared clonotypes between healthy human individuals. This table comes from immunoSEQ multiplex PCR, and its TCRdb copy is limited to in-frame clones, with some not included. This table has roughly 2 million clones, 85% to 95% appearing once. The sample comprised naive CD4+ T cells sorted from blood. The subset was: CD45RA+ positively selected. These TCRs come from a man aged 18 to 35 in good health.

This chain uses TRBV6-6 with TRBJ1-6; D gene uncertain. Trimming removed 6 bases at V and 7 bases at J, with 10 bases between. Looked up from germline, CDR1 is MNHNY and CDR2 is SVGAGI (reference sequence). This CDR3 is 13 amino acids long. CDR3 sequence reads: CASSRDTNSPLHF. In DNA form, the CDR3 reads TGTGCCAGCAGCCGTGACACAAATTCACCCCTCCACTTT.

The gene calls are TRBV4-1 and TRBJ1-6; D is unresolved. V was clipped by 5 bases and J by 0 bases, with 11 bases between them. CDR3 length: 16 residues. Looked up from germline, CDR1 is MGHRA and CDR2 is YSYEKL. CDR3 DNA sequence: TGCGCCAGCAGCGCCGCTGTTAGCTCCTATAATTCACCCCTCCACTTT. The encoded protein is CASSAAVSSYNSPLHF.

The chain links TRBV11-3 to TRBJ2-2; 8 bases are a match to TRBD1. The ends lost 2 bases at V and 7 bases at J; junction bases unmatched: 3. Per germline, CDR1 SGHNT and CDR2 YENEEA. The length of the CDR3 is 14 residues. In DNA, the CDR3 is TGTGCCAGCAGCTTACAGGGGGCAGACGGGGAGCTGTTTTTT. It specifies CASSLQGADGELFF.

J is TRBJ1-3 and V is TRBV9; D is unresolved. The CDR3 sequence is 15 residues long. Germline V gene lookup returns CDR1 SGDLS and CDR2 YYNGEE. The V end lost 3 bases, the J end lost 0 bases, and 10 bases lay between the germline ends. The CDR3 reads CASSAFRGSGNTIYF. CDR3 nucleotide sequence: TGTGCCAGCAGCGCCTTCCGGGGCTCTGGAAACACCATATATTTT.

The J gene is TRBJ1-5, the V gene TRBV6-1, with D tentatively TRBD1 (5 bases). CDR1 and CDR2 (germline): MNHNS, SASEGT. CDR3 length: 12 residues. Trimming took off 6 bases at V and 3 bases at J, with 6 bases between the two ends. The CDR3 spells CASRDNNQPQHF. As DNA, the CDR3 is TGTGCCAGCAGGGACAACAATCAGCCCCAGCATTTT.

The chain couples TRBV5-1 to TRBJ2-6, with D perhaps TRBD1 or TRBD2 (5 bases each). There are 18 residues in the CDR3. Germline V gene data show CDR1 as SGHRS and CDR2 as YFSETQ. V was clipped by 0 bases and J by 2 bases, with 15 bases between them. CDR3 loop: CASSLEQGAITGANVLTF. The DNA for the CDR3 is TGCGCCAGCAGCTTGGAGCAGGGAGCGATTACTGGGGCCAACGTCCTGACTTTC.

The rearrangement uses TRBV19 and TRBJ2-1; the D is unclear. The CDR3 extends over 13 amino acids. The germline CDR1 and CDR2 sequences are LNHDA and SQIVND (reference sequence). The germline V and J ends were trimmed by 5 bases and 7 bases, with 12 bases remaining between them. The CDR3 sequence: CASSALKQNEQFF. The CDR3, as DNA: TGTGCCAGTAGTGCCCTAAAACAGAATGAGCAGTTCTTC.

The table lists this clone with a count of one. This sequence joins TRBV11-2 and TRBJ1-6; D is undetermined. The ends were cut back, 5 bases at V and 6 bases at J, with 14 bases in the middle. The CDR3 has 15 amino acids. Germline assignment: CDR1 SGHAT and CDR2 FQNNGV. CDR3 protein: CASSHRAPGNSPLHF. The CDR3 DNA sequence: TGTGCCAGCAGCCACCGGGCCCCGGGTAATTCACCCCTCCACTTT.

J is TRBJ2-7 and V is TRBV4-1; 9 bases are a match to TRBD1. CDR1 is MGHRA, CDR2 YSYEKL, per germline. This CDR3 spans 17 amino acids. The junction had 14 bases not matched to a gene; V was cut back by 3 bases and J by 5 bases. This CDR3 reads CASSHIRDRDPGDEQYF. In DNA, the CDR3 is TGCGCCAGCAGCCATATCCGGGACAGGGACCCCGGGGACGAGCAGTACTTC.

The chain couples TRBV5-1 to TRBJ1-2; no clear D gene. The CDR3 sequence is 15 residues long. The germline V and J ends were trimmed by 7 bases and 8 bases, with 24 bases remaining between them. The germline CDR1 and CDR2 sequences are SGHRS and YFSETQ. The chain's CDR3 is CASASGRNWGTGYTF. In DNA form, the CDR3 reads TGCGCCAGCGCTTCTGGGAGGAACTGGGGTACGGGCTACACCTTC.

This chain uses TRBV6-1 with TRBJ2-3; D is ambiguous. Deletions cut 7 bases from V and 1 base from J, with 9 bases between. Germline CDR1 and CDR2: MNHNS and SASEGT. This CDR3 contains 13 residues. CDR3 in DNA: TGTGCCAGCACCCAGACACGCACAGATACGCAGTATTTT. This encodes CASTQTRTDTQYF.

The chain joins TRBV23-1 to TRBJ1-1; D gene ambiguous. TRBV23-1 is an ORF, with its function uncertain. Trimming left V 4 bases short and J 1 base short, with 10 bases between. The CDR3 has 14 amino acids. CDR3 loop: CASSPRHANTEAFF. The DNA for the CDR3 is TGCGCCAGCAGTCCAAGACACGCGAACACTGAAGCTTTCTTT.

The J gene is TRBJ1-6, the V gene TRBV7-9, with unresolved D. CDR1 SEHNR and CDR2 FQNEAQ come from the germline V gene (reference sequence). The CDR3 extends over 13 amino acids. Trimming took 1 base from V and 5 from J, leaving 3 bases between them. The CDR3: CASSLVNNSPLHF. CDR3 bases: TGTGCCAGCAGCTTAGTCAATAATTCACCCCTCCACTTT. Drawing the rest from reference TRBV7-9 and TRBJ1-6, the complete variable domain is DTGVSQNPRHKITKRGQNVTFRCDPISEHNRLYWYRQTLGQGPEFLTYFQNEAQLEKSRLLSDRFSAERPKGSFSTLEIQRTEQGDSAMYLCASSLVNNSPLHFGNGTRLTVT.

The rearrangement uses TRBV19 and TRBJ1-1; 8 bases are shared with TRBD1. Germline CDR1 is LNHDA and CDR2 is SQIVND (reference sequence). The CDR3 loop spans 15 amino acids. J lost 1 base, V lost 3 bases, and 4 bases had no gene match. In nucleotides, the CDR3 is TGTGCCAGTAGTATTTCCGGGACAGGGAACACTGAAGCTTTCTTT. Protein: CASSISGTGNTEAFF.